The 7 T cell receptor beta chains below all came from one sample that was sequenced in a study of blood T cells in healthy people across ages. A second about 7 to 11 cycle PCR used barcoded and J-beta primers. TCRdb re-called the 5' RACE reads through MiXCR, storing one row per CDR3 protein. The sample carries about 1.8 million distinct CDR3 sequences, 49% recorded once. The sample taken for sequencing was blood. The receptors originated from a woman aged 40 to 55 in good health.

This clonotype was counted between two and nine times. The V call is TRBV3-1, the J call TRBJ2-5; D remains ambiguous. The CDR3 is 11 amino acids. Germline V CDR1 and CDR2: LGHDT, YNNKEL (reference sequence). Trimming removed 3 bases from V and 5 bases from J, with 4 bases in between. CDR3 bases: TGTGCCAGCAGCCACTGGGAGACCCAGTACTTC. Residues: CASSHWETQYF.

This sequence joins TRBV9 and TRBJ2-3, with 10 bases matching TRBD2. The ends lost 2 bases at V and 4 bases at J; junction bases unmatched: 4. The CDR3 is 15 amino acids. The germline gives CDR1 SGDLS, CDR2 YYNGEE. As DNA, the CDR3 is TGTGCCAGCAGCGTGTTACTAGCGGGGTCAGATACGCAGTATTTT. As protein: CASSVLLAGSDTQYF.

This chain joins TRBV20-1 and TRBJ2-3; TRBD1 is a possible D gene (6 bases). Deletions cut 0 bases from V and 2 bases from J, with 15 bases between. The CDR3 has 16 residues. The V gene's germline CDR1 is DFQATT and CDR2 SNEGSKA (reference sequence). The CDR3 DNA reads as TGCAGTGCTAGAGAGGAGGTAGGGGGATTCACAGATACGCAGTATTTT. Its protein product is CSAREEVGGFTDTQYF.

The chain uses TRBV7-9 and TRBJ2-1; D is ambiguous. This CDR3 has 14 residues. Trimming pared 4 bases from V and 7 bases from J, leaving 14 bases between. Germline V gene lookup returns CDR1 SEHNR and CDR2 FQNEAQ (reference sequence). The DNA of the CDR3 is TGTGCCAGCAGCTCCACACTGGCCGGGAATGAGCAGTTCTTC. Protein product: CASSSTLAGNEQFF. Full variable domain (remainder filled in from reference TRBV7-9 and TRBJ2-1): DTGVSQNPRHKITKRGQNVTFRCDPISEHNRLYWYRQTLGQGPEFLTYFQNEAQLEKSRLLSDRFSAERPKGSFSTLEIQRTEQGDSAMYLCASSSTLAGNEQFFGPGTRLTVL.

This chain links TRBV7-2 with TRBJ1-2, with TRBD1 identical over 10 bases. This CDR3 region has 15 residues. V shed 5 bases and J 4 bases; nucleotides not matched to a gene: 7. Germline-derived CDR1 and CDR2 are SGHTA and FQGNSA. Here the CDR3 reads CASSDRTGGAYGYTF. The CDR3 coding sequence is TGTGCCAGCAGCGACCGGACAGGGGGAGCCTATGGCTACACCTTC.

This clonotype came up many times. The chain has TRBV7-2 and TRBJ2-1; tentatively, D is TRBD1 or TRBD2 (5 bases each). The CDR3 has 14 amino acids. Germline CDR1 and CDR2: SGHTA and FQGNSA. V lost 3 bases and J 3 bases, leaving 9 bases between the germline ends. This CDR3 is CASSFRDGYNEQFF. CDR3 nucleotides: TGTGCCAGCAGCTTCCGGGACGGCTACAATGAGCAGTTCTTC.

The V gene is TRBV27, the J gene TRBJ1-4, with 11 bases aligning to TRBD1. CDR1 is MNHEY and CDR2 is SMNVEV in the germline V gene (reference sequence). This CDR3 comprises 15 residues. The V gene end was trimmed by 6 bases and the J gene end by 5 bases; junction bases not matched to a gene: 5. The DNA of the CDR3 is TGTGCCAGCAGCCGGGGGACAGGGGGAAATGAAAAACTGTTTTTT. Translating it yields CASSRGTGGNEKLFF.